This entry is about one T cell receptor beta chain. From germline, CDR1 is SGHVS and CDR2 FQNEAQ. The CDR3 has 13 amino acids. Trimming took 3 bases from V and 5 from J, leaving 10 bases between them. The sample originates from a study of shared clonotypes between healthy human individuals. Authors' processing steps: Junction-only sequences without quality scores were provided by ImmunoSEQ, so filtering was different. The data were produced by immunoSEQ multiplex PCR, yet TCRdb's version contains in-frame clones alone and is incomplete. V, J and clone size are taken as reported in that table, and D and trimming were inferred from the DNA itself. The top ten hold 12% of the sample, which has 450,000 to 500,000 clones, about 72% seen once.

V usage is TRBV7-8 and J usage is TRBJ1-2, with D possibly matching TRBD1 (6 bases). The receptor comes from a woman in her forties in good health. Some clones in this sample may be carry-over from other donors' samples. The sample comprised PBMCs. The CDR3 loop reads CASSLDSGYGYTF. CDR3 bases: TGTGCCAGCAGCTTGGACAGTGGATATGGCTACACCTTC. The full variable domain, its missing parts supplied by reference TRBV7-8 and TRBJ1-2, is GAGVSQSPRYKVAKRGQDVALRCDPISGHVSLFWYQQALGQGPEFLTYFQNEAQLDKSGLPSDRFFAERPEGSVSTLKIQRTQQEDSAVYLCASSLDSGYGYTFGSGTRLTVV.